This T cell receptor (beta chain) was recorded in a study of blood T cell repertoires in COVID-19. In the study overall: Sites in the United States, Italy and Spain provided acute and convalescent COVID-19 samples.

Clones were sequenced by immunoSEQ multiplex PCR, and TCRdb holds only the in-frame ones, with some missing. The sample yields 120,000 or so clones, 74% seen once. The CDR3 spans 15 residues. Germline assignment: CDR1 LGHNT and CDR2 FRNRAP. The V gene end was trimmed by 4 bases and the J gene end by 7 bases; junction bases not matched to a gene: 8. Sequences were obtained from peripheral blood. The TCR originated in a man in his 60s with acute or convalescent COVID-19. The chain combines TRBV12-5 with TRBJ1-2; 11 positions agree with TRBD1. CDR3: CASGSLDRGLFGYTF. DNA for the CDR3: TGTGCTAGTGGTTCCCTGGACAGGGGGCTATTTGGCTACACCTTC.